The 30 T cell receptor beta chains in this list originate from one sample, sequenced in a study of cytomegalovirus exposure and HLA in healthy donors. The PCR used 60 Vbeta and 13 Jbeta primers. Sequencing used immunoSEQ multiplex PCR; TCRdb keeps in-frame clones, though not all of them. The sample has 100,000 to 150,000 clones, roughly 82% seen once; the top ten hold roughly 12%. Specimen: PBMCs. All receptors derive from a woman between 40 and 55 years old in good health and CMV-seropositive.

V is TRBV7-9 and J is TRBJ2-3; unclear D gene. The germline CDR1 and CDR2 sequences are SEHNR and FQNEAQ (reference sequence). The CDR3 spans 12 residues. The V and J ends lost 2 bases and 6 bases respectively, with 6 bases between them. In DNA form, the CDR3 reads TGTGCCAGCAGCTTAATCGGGGATACGCAGTATTTT. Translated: CASSLIGDTQYF.

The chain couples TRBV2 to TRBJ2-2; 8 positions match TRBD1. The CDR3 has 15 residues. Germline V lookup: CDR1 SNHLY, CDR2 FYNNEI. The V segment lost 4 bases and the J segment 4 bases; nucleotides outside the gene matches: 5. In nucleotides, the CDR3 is TGTGCCAGCAGTGGCCAGGGGGCAGGCACCGGGGAGCTGTTTTTT. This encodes CASSGQGAGTGELFF. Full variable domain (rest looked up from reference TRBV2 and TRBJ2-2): EPEVTQTPSHQVTQMGQEVILRCVPISNHLYFYWYRQILGQKVEFLVSFYNNEISEKSEIFDDQFSVERPDGSNFTLKIRSTKLEDSAMYFCASSGQGAGTGELFFGEGSRLTVL.

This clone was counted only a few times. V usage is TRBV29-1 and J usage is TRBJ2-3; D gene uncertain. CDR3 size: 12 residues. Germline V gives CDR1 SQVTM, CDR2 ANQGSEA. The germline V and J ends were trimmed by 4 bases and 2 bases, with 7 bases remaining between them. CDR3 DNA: TGCAGCGTTGGCCTAGACACAGATACGCAGTATTTT. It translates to CSVGLDTDTQYF.

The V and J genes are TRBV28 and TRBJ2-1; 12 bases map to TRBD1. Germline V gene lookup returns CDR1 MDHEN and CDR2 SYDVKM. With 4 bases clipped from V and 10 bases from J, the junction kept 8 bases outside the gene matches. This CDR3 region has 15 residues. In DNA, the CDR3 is TGTGCCAGCAGTTCGGGCGGGACAGGGGGCGGGGAGCAGTTCTTC. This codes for CASSSGGTGGGEQFF.

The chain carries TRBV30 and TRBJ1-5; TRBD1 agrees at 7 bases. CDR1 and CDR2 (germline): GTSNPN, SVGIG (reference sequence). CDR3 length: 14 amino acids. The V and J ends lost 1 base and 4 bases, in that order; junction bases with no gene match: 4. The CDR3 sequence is CAWSEGQSNQPQHF. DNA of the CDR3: TGTGCCTGGAGTGAGGGACAGAGTAATCAGCCCCAGCATTTT.

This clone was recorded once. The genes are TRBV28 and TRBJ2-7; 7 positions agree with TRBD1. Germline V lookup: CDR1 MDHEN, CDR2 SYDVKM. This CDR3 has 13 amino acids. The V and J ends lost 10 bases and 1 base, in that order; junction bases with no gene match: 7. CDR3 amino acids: CATEGQLSYEQYF. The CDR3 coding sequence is TGTGCCACAGAGGGACAGCTTTCCTACGAGCAGTACTTC.

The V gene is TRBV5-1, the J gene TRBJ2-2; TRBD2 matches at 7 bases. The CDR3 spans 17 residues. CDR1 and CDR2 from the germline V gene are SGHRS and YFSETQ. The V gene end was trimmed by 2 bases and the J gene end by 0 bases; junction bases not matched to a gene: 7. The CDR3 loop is CASSLVLAVPNTGELFF. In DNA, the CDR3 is TGCGCCAGCAGCTTAGTCCTAGCGGTCCCGAACACCGGGGAGCTGTTTTTT. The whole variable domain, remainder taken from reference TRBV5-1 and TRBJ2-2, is KAGVTQTPRYLIKTRGQQVTLSCSPISGHRSVSWYQQTPGQGLQFLFEYFSETQRNKGNFPGRFSGRQFSNSRSEMNVSTLELGDSALYLCASSLVLAVPNTGELFFGEGSRLTVL.

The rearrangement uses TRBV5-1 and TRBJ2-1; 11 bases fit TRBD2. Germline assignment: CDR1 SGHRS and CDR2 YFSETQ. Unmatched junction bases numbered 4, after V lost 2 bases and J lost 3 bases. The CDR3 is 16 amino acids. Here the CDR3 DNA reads TGCGCCAGCAGCTTCGTAGCGGGAGGGTTCTACAATGAGCAGTTCTTC. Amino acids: CASSFVAGGFYNEQFF.

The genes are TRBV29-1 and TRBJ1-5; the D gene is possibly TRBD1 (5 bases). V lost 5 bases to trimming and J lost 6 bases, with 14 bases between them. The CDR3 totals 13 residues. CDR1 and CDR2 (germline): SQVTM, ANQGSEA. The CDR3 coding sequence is TGCAGCGTTTCAGGGCAGGAAGGTCAGCCCCAGCATTTT. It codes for CSVSGQEGQPQHF.

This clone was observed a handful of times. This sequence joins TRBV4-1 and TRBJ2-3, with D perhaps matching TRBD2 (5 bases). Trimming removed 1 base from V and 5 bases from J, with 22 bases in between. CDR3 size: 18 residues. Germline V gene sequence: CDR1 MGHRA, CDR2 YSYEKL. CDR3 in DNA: TGCGCCAGCAGCCAAGGAACGATGGCGAGCGGAGGTAAAGATACGCAGTATTTT. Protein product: CASSQGTMASGGKDTQYF.

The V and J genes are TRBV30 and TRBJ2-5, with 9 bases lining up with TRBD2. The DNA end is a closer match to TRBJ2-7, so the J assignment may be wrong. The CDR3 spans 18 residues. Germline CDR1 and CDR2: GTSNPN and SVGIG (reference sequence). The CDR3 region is CAWSVRSVGLAGTYEQYF. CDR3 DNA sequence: TGTGCCTGGAGTGTTCGTTCGGTGGGGCTAGCGGGAACATACGAGCAGTACTTC.

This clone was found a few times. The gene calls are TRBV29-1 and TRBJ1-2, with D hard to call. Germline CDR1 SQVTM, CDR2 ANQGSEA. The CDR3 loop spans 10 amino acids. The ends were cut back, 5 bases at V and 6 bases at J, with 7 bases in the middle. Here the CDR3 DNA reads TGCAGCGTTCTGCTAGATGGCTACACCTTC. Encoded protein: CSVLLDGYTF.

The CDR3 reads CAWSRVNKNQPQHF. DNA for the CDR3: TGTGCCTGGAGCAGGGTAAATAAGAATCAGCCCCAGCATTTT. The chain links TRBV30 to TRBJ1-5; D may be TRBD1 (5 bases). The germline V gene encodes CDR1 GTSNPN and CDR2 SVGIG (reference sequence). The CDR3 runs 14 residues. V was pared by 3 bases and J by 4 bases, with 13 bases between.

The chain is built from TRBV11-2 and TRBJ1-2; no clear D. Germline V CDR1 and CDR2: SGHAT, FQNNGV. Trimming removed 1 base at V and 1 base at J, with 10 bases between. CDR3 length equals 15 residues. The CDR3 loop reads CASSLVPDYNYGYTF. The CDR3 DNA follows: TGTGCCAGCAGCTTAGTTCCGGACTATAACTATGGCTACACCTTC.

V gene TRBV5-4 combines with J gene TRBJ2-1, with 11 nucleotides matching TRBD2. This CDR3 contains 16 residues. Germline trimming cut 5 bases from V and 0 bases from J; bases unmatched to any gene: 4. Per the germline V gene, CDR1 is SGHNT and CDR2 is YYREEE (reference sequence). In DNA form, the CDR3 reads TGTGCCAGCAGAATAGCGGGAGGGAACTCCTACAATGAGCAGTTCTTC. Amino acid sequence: CASRIAGGNSYNEQFF. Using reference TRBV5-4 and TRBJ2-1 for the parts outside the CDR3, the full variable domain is ETGVTQSPTHLIKTRGQQVTLRCSSQSGHNTVSWYQQALGQGPQFIFQYYREEENGRGNFPPRFSGLQFPNYSSELNVNALELDDSALYLCASRIAGGNSYNEQFFGPGTRLTVL.

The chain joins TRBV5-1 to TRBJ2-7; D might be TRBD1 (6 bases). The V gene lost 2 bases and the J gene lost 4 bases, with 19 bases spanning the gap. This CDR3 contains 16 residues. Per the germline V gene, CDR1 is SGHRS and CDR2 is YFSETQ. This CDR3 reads CASSLQGPNAGYEQYF. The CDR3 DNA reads TGCGCCAGCAGCTTACAGGGCCCCAACGCTGGGTACGAGCAGTACTTC.

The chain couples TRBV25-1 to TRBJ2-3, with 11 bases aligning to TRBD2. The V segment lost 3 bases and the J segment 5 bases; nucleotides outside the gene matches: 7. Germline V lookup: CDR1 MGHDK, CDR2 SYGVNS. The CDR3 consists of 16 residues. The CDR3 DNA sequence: TGTGCCAGCAGTGACCCACTAGCGGGAGAGGTAGATACGCAGTATTTT. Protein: CASSDPLAGEVDTQYF. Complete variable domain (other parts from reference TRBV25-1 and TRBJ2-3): EADIYQTPRYLVIGTGKKITLECSQTMGHDKMYWYQQDPGMELHLIHYSYGVNSTEKGDLSSESTVSRIRTEHFPLTLESARPSHTSQYLCASSDPLAGEVDTQYFGPGTRLTVL.

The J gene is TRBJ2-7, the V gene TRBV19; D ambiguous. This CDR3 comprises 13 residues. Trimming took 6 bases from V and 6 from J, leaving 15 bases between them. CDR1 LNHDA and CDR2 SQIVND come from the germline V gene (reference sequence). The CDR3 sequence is CASREPVRGEQYF. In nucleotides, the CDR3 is TGTGCCAGTAGGGAGCCAGTCCGCGGCGAGCAGTACTTC.

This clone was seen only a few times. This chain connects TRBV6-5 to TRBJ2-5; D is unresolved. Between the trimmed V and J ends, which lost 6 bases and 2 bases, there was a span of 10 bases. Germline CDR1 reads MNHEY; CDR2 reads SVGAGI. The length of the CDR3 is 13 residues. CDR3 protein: CASSIRVQETQYF. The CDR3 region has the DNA TGTGCCAGCAGCATACGGGTTCAAGAGACCCAGTACTTC.

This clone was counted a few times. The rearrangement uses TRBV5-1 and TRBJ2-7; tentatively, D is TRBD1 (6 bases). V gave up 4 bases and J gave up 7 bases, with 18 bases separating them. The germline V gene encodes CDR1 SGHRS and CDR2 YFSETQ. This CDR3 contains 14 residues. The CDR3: CASSPQTGSREQYF. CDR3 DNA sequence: TGCGCCAGCAGCCCCCAGACAGGATCTCGGGAGCAGTACTTC. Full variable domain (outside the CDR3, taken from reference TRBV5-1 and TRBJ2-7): KAGVTQTPRYLIKTRGQQVTLSCSPISGHRSVSWYQQTPGQGLQFLFEYFSETQRNKGNFPGRFSGRQFSNSRSEMNVSTLELGDSALYLCASSPQTGSREQYFGPGTRLTVT.

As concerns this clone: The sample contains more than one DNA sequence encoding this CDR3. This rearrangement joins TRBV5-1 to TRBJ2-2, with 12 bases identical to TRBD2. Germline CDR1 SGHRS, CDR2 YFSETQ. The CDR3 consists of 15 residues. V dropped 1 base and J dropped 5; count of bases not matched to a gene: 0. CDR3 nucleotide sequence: TGCGCCAGCAGCTTGCTAGCGGGAGGGACCGGGGAGCTGTTTTTT. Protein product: CASSLLAGGTGELFF. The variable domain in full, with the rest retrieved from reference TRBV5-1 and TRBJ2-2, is KAGVTQTPRYLIKTRGQQVTLSCSPISGHRSVSWYQQTPGQGLQFLFEYFSETQRNKGNFPGRFSGRQFSNSRSEMNVSTLELGDSALYLCASSLLAGGTGELFFGEGSRLTVL.

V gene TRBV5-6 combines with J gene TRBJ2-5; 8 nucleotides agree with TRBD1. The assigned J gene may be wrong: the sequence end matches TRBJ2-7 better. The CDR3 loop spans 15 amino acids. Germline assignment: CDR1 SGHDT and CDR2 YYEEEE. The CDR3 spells CASSFNQGASYEQYF. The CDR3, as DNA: TGTGCCAGCAGCTTTAACCAGGGGGCGTCCTACGAGCAGTACTTC.

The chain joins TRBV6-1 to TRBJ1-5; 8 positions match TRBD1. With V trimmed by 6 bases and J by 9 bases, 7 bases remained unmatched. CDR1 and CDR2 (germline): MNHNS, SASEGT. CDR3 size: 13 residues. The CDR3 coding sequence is TGTGCCAGCAGCCCGACAGGGGATGTGCCCCAGCATTTT. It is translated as CASSPTGDVPQHF.

The CDR3 spells CASSRNRGNTEAFF. In nucleotides, the CDR3 is TGTGCCAGCAGCCGAAACAGGGGGAACACTGAAGCTTTCTTT. This chain uses TRBV7-2 with TRBJ1-1; 7 bases align to TRBD1. Germline CDR1 is SGHTA and CDR2 is FQGNSA. CDR3 size: 14 residues. V dropped 5 bases and J dropped 1; count of bases not matched to a gene: 4.

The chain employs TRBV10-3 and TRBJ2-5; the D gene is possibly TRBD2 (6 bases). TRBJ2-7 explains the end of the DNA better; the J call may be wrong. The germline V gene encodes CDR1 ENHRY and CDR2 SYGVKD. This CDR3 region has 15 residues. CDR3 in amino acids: CAIASGGFPSYEQYF. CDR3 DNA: TGTGCCATCGCCTCTGGGGGGTTTCCGTCCTACGAGCAGTACTTC.

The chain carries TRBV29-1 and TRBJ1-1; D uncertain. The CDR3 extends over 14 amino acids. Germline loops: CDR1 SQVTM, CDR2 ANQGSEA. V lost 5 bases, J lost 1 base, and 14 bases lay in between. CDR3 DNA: TGCAGCGTTAGGGAGATTTCCCCGAACACTGAAGCTTTCTTT. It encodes CSVREISPNTEAFF.

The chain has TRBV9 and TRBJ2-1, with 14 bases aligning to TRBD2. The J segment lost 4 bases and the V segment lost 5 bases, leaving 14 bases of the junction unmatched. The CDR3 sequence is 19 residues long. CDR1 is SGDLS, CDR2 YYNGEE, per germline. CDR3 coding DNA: TGTGCCAGCAGTTCCAATCCCGGGACTAGCGGGGGACGTTACAATGAGCAGTTCTTC. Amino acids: CASSSNPGTSGGRYNEQFF.

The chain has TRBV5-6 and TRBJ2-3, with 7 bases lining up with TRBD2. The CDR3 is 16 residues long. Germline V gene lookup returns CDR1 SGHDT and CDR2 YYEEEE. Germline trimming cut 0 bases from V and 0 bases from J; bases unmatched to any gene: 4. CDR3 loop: CASSLVGGRSTDTQYF. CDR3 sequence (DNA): TGTGCCAGCAGCTTGGTGGGAGGGAGGAGCACAGATACGCAGTATTTT.

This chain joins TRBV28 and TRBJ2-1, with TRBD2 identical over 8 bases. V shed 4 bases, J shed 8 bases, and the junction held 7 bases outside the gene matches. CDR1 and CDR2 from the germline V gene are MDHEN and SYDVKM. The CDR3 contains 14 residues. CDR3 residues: CASSSGLAVYEQFF. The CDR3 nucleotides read TGTGCCAGCAGTTCCGGACTAGCTGTGTATGAGCAGTTCTTC.

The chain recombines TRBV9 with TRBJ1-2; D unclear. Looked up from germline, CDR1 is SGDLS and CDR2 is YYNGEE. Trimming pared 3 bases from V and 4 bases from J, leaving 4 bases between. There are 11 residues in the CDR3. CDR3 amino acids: CASSDGYGYTF. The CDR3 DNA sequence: TGTGCCAGCAGCGACGGCTATGGCTACACCTTC.